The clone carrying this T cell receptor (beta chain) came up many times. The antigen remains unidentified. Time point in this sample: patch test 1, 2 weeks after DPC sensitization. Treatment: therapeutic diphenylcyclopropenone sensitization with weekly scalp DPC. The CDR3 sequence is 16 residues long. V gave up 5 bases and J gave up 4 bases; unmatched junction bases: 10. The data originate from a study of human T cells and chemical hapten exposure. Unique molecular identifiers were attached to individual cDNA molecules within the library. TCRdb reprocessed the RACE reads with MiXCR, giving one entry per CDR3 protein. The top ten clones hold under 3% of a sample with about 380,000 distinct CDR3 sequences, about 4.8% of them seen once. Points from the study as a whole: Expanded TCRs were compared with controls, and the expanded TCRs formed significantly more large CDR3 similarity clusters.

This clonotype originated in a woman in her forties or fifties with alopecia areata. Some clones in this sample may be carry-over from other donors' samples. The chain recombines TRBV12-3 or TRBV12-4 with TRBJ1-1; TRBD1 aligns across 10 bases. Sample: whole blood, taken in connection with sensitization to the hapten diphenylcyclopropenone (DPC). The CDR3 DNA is TGTGCCAGCAGTACCGGGACAGGGGCTGTCGGCACTGAAGCTTTCTTT. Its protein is CASSTGTGAVGTEAFF.